The text below deals with one TCR beta chain. The data belong to a study of OX40 agonist ivuxolimab in advanced cancers. At the level of the study: Partial responses were achieved by three patients: one hepatocellular carcinoma, two cutaneous melanoma.

CDR3 length: 15 residues. The V and J ends lost 5 bases and 4 bases respectively, with 16 bases between them. Germline values: CDR1 SGHTS, CDR2 YDEGEE. Clones were read by immunoSEQ multiplex PCR, and TCRdb kept only the in-frame ones, dropping some. Of roughly 80,000 clones listed, 80% to 90% were seen once; the top ten hold approximately 1.9%. Specimen: CD4+ or CD8+ T cells sorted from blood, collected in a trial of the OX40 agonist ivuxolimab. The chain recombines TRBV5-8 with TRBJ1-5; TRBD1 might be the D (5 bases). The TCR sequence derives from an adult with an advanced solid tumor such as melanoma, head and neck, liver or kidney cancer. The CDR3 DNA is TGTGCCAGCAGGGGAGGGGAAATCATGAATCAGCCCCAGCATTTT. This codes for CASRGGEIMNQPQHF. Looking up the rest from reference TRBV5-8 and TRBJ1-5 gives the full variable domain: EAGVTQSPTHLIKTRGQQATLRCSPISGHTSVYWYQQALGLGLQFLLWYDEGEERNRGNFPPRFSGRQFPNYSSELNVNALELEDSALYLCASRGGEIMNQPQHFGDGTRLSIL.